The sequence of this T cell receptor beta chain was determined in a study of HIV-infected children after antiretroviral therapy interruption. Overall study context: Most participating children were previously exposed to EBV and CMV.

Treatment noted: PENTA 11 planned treatment interruption arm or continuous ART arm. The CDR3 totals 14 residues. Germline V lookup: CDR1 SNHLY, CDR2 FYNNEI. V gave up 0 bases and J gave up 12 bases; unmatched junction bases: 7. This clonotype was counted ten times or more. The TCR library was built from RNA with a 3' RACE protocol and unique molecular identifiers. TCRdb redid the calling of the 3' RACE reads with MiXCR, one entry per CDR3 protein. The data hold 45,000 to 50,000 distinct CDR3 sequences, with around 4.5% observed a single time. V usage is TRBV2 and J usage is TRBJ2-1; 8 positions agree with TRBD2. This receptor was obtained from a pool of human donors with HIV. The sequencing here drew on CD45RA+ CD4+ T cells from PBMCs, pooled from several time points, taken from a donor given antiretroviral therapy, either interrupted or continuous. Subset reported: naive CD4+ CD45RA+ CD45RO- T cells. For the CDR3, the DNA is TGTGCCAGCAGTGAAGCAGCGGCTAGCGGGTCGCAGTTCTTC. Amino acid sequence: CASSEAAASGSQFF.